This T cell receptor (beta chain) was observed in a study of T cell repertoires in cytomegalovirus infection. TCRdb reprocessed the reads via MiXCR and lists one record per CDR3 protein. The top ten hold around an eighth of the sample, which has around 800,000 distinct CDR3 sequences, approximately 32% seen once. Trimming shortened V by 3 bases and J by 6 bases, and 11 bases separated the two germline ends. This CDR3 has 14 amino acids. This clonotype was seen a few times. Antigen specificity is unknown. This material consisted of cultured CD8+ T cells from PBMCs, taken from culture after CMV antigen stimulation. The sequence came from a human donor in good health (CMV status not recorded). Some clones in this sample may be carry-over from other donors' samples. The J gene is TRBJ1-4, the V gene TRBV12-3 or TRBV12-4; D gene uncertain. As DNA, the CDR3 is TGTGCCAGCAGTTTTCCGACCAGAGATGAAAAACTGTTTTTT. It translates to CASSFPTRDEKLFF.